This entry features one T cell receptor (beta chain) sequence. Its cognate antigen is unknown. Profiled with immunoSEQ multiplex PCR; TCRdb holds only in-frame clones, not every one. The sample has under 35,000 clones; 89% are singletons. The length of the CDR3 is 15 residues. Trimming took 3 bases from V and 4 from J, leaving 15 bases between them. Germline loops: CDR1 MNHEY, CDR2 SMNVEV (reference sequence). The data derive from a study of lymphopenia after photon versus proton radiotherapy. Study observations and caveats: After lymphocyte nadir, photon-treated repertoires showed oligoclonal expansion, especially CD8+ Temra. Post-nadir TCR diversity decline inversely tracked overall survival among those who died. Photon-treated patients lost naive T cells and TCR diversity; proton-treated stayed stable. Only patients who died were analyzed for survival; proton advantage is unproven.

Sequencing used peripheral blood, obtained from a patient treated with proton-based radiotherapy. The gene calls are TRBV27 and TRBJ1-2; D remains ambiguous. The TCR comes from a woman in her sixties or seventies with pancreatic cancer. Some clones in this sample may be carry-over from other donors' samples. CDR3 coding DNA: TGTGCCAGCAGTTTTCTCCCCGAGTTAGGCTATGGCTACACCTTC. Translated, it gives CASSFLPELGYGYTF.